This T cell receptor (beta chain) was captured in a study of T-cell reconstitution after alpha-beta-depleted transplantation in children (dated by TCRdb to 2015 to 2016). Study-wide context: Using TCR repertoire profiling, the study followed T-cell immune reconstitution in a quantitative way in children after TCRalphabeta/CD19-depleted allogeneic hematopoietic cell transplantation.

On this clonotype itself: Its specific antigen is unknown. The record has no base qualities; no much larger clone is one base away.

The treatment or condition label here, explained by the study, means: allogeneic hematopoietic cell transplantation with graft depleted of TCRalphabeta T cells and CD19 B cells. The children who served as transplant recipients had been given grafts of TCRalphabeta/CD19-depleted allogeneic hematopoietic cells. Library preparation employed PCR. These reads were obtained on an Illumina HiSeq 2500. To normalize quantification of the TCRbeta repertoire, the TCR libraries were built with molecular barcoding that relied on unique molecular identifiers. Clones were called with MiXCR by TCRdb after fastp trimmed the public reads at Q25, and only in-frame beta chains were retained. A single entry per CDR3 protein holds the most common genes and DNA from its merged rows. This sample has around 450,000 distinct CDR3 sequences in its table, and about 45% of those were observed once. The ten largest clones take up 27% of the sample.

For CDR1 and CDR2, the germline V gene lists SGHAT and FQNNGV. Trimming at the junction amounts to 1 base on V and 5 bases on J, and the germline ends lie 15 bases apart. CDR3 length: 16 amino acids, cysteine to phenylalanine. Only the CDR3 DNA is retained, 48 bases long and in frame from the first base. What the study reported, not specific to this receptor: The high TCRbeta diversity at day 60 in some patients was ascribed to recipient T cells and intrathymic progenitors that had survived conditioning. About two months after transplant, the apparently early recovery of alphabetaT-cell counts reportedly depended on just several hundred clones that had expanded rapidly and came from non-depleted graft cells. Hyperexpanded clone frequencies declined over subsequent months; after one year, T-cell counts and TCRbeta diversity were mostly attributed to newly produced T cells.

The rearrangement combines TRBV11-2 with TRBJ1-3, with TRBD1 perhaps the D gene, on 6 matching bases. The material sequenced was PBMCs, taken before TCRalphabeta/CD19-depleted stem cell transplant. The TCR comes from a girl aged 2-15 years with aplastic anemia, due to receive a stem cell transplant. The CDR3 has the sequence CASSLGRGTGRNTIYF. The sequenced DNA: TGTGCCAGCAGCTTAGGTAGGGGGACCGGGCGAAACACCATATATTTT.